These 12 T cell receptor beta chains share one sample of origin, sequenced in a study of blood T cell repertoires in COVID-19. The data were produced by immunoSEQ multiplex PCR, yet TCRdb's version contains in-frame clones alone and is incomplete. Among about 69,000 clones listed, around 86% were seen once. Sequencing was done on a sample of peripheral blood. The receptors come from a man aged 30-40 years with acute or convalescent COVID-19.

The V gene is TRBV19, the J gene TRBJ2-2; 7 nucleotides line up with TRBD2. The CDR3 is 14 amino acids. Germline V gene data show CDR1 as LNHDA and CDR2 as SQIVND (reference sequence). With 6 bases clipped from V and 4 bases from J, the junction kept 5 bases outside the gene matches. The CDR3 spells CASRLASGTGELFF. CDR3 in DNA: TGTGCCAGTAGACTAGCGTCTGGCACCGGGGAGCTGTTTTTT.

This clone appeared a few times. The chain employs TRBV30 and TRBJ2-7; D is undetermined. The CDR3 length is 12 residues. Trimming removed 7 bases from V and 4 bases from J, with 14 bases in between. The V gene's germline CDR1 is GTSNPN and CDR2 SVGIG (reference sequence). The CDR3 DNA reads TGTGCCTCCGCGTCCTTTAATTACGAGCAGTACTTC. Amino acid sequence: CASASFNYEQYF.

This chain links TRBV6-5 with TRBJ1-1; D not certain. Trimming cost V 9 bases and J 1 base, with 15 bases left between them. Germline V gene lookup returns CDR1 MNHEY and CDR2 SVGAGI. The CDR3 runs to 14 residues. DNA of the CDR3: TGTGCCAGTATCAACCTCTATAAGAACACTGAAGCTTTCTTT. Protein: CASINLYKNTEAFF.

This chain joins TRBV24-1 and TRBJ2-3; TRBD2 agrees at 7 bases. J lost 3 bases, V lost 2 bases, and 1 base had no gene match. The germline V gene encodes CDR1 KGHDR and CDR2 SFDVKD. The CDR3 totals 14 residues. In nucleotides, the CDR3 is TGTGCCACCAGTGATTGGGGGGGAACAGATACGCAGTATTTT. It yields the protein CATSDWGGTDTQYF.

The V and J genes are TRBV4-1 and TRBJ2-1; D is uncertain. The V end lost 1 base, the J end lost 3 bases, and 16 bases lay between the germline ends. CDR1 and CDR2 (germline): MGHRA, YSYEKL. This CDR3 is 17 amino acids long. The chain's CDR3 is CASSQALVAANYNEQFF. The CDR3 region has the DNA TGCGCCAGCAGCCAAGCCCTTGTGGCGGCAAACTACAATGAGCAGTTCTTC.

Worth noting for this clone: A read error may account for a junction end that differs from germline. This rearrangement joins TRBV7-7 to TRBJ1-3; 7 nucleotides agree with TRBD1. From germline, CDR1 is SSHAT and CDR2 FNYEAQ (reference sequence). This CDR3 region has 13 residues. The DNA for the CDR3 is TGTGCTAGCAGCTCGGACAGGGGAAACACCATATATTTT. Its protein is CASSSDRGNTIYF. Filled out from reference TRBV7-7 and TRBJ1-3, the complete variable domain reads GAGVSQSPRYKVTKRGQDVTLRCDPISSHATLYWYQQALGQGPEFLTYFNYEAQPDKSGLPSDRFSAERPEGSISTLTIQRTEQRDSAMYRCASSSDRGNTIYFGEGSWLTVV.

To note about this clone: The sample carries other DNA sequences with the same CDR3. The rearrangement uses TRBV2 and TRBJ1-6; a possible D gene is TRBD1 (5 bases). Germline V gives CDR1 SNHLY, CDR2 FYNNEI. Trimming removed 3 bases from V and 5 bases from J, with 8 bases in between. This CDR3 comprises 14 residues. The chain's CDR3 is CASSEGRNNSPLHF. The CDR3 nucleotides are TGTGCCAGCAGTGAGGGGCGGAATAATTCACCCCTCCACTTT.

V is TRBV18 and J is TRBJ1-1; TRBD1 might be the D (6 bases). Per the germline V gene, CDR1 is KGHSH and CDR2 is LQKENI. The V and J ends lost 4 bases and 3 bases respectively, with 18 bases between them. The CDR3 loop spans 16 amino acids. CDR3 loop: CASSRSLQGPDTEAFF. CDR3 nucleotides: TGTGCCAGCTCACGAAGCCTACAGGGACCGGACACTGAAGCTTTCTTT.

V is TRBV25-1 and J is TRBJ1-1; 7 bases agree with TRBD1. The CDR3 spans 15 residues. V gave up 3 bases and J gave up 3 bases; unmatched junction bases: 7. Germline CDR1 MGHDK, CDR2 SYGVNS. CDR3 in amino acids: CASSELGRGYTEAFF. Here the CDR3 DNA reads TGTGCCAGCAGTGAGTTAGGCAGGGGGTACACTGAAGCTTTCTTT.

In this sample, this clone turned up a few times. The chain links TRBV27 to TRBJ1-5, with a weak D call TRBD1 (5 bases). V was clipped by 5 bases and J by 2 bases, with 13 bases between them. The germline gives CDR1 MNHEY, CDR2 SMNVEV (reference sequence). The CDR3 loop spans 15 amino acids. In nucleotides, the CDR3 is TGTGCCAGCAGTAGGGACTTTGGTGGCAATCAGCCCCAGCATTTT. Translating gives CASSRDFGGNQPQHF.

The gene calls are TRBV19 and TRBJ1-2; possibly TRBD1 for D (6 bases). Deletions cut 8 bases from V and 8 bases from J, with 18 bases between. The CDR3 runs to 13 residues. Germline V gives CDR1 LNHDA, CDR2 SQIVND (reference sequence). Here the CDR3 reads CASQLQGSKGYTF. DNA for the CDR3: TGTGCCAGTCAACTACAGGGTTCGAAAGGCTACACCTTC.

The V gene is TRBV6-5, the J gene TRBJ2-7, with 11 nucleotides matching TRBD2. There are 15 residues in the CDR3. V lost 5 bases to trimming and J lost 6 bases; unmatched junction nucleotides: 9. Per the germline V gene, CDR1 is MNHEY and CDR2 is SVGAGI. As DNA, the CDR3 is TGTGCCAGCAGTCCCGGGACTAGCGGCCCCCTCGAGCAGTACTTC. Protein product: CASSPGTSGPLEQYF.